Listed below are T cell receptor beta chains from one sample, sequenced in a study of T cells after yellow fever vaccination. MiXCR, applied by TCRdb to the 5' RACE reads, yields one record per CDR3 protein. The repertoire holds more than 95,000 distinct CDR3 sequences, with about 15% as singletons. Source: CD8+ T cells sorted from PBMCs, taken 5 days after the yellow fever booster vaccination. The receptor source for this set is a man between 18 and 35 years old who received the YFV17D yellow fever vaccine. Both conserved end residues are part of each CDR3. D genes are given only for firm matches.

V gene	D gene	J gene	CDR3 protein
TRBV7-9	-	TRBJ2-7	CASSLAQGIENEQYF
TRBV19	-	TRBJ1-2	CASGLNGYTF
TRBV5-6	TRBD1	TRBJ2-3	CASSPGQGFLNTQYF
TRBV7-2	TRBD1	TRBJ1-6	CASSPRQGRPLHF
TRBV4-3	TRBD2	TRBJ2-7	CASSVLAGTYEQYF
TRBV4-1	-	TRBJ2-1	CASSQGTNNEQFF
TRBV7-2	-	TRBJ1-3	CASSPWTASGNTIYF
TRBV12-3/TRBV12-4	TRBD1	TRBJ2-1	CASSSDRGYNEQFF
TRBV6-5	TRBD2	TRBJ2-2	CASKLGGVTGELFF
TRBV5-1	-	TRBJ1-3	CASSLRTGGNTIYF
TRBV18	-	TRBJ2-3	CASSAIGTWGTDTQYF
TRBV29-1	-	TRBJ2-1	CSVERDGAYNEQFF
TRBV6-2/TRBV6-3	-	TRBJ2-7	CASSYVWGHEQYF
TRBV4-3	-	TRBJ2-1	CASSRRATANEQFF
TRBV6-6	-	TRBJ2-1	CASSWGQSGDEQFF
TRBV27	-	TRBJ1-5	CASSPLKSNQPQHF
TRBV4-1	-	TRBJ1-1	CASSSPGEVTGDTEAFF
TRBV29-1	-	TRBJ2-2	CSVDSGPFGELFF
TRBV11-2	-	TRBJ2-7	CASSLEPGSSSYEQYF
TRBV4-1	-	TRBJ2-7	CASSQDLSYEQYF
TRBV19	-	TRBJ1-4	CASSMYREVEKLFF
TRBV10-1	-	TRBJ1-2	CASSESIRYGYTF
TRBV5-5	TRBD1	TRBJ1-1	CASRLRQGAEAFF
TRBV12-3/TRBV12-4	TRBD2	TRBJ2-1	CASTPSGLAEGEQFF
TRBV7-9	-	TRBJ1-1	CASSWRGGAFF
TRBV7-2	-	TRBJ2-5	CASSLVRLEEVETQYF
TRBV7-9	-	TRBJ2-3	CASSLVLQDSDTQYF
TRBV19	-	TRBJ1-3	CASTTRGLGNTIYF
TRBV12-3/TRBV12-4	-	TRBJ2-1	CASSFPGLRGYEQFF
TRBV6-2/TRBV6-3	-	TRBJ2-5	CASRDPGHGETQYF
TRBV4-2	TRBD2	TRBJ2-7	CASSQGASGVYEQYF
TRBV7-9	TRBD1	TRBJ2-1	CASSWTGINEQFF
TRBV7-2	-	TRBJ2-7	CASSSTGPSYEQYF
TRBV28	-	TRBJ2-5	CASSQQGGTQYF
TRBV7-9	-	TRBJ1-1	CASSPAGYTEAFF
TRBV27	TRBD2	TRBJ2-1	CASSFVGGSYNEQFF
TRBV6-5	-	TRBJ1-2	CASSFRGGGLGYTF
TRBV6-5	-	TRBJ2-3	CASSRQADYKADTQYF
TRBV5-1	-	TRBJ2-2	CASILGPIPSGELFF
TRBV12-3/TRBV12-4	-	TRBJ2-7	CASSSPGRTPYEQYF
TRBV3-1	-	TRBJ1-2	CASSRTRGVGYTF
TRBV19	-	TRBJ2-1	CASSIGFRAEEFF
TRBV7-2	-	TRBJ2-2	CASSLAGGATGELFF
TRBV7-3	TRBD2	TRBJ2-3	CASSLGTSGTDTQYF
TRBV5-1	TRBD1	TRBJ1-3	CASSLGDSGNTIYF
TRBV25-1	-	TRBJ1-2	CASSESLGGSGYTF
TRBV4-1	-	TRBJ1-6	CASSQGVGNSPLHF
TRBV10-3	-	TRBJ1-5	CAISPAGSNQPQHF
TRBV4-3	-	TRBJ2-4	CASSQEYGGRENIQYF
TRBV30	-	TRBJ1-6	CAWSPAGPPGSYNSPLHF
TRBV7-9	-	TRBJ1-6	CASDIAPLHF
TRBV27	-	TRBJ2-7	CASSLGHEQYF
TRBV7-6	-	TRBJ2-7	CASSGTDSVHQPYEQYF
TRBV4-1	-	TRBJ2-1	CASSQKDGTYNEQFF
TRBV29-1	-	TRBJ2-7	CSVEGSGRGAELYEQYF